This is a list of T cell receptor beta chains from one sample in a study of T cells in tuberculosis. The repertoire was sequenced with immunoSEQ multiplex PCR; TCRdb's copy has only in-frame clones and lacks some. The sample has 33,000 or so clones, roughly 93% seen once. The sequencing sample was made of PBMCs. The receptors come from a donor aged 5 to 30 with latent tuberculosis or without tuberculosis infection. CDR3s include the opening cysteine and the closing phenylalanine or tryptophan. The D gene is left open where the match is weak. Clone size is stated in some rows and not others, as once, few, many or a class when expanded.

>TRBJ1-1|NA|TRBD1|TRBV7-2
CASNQGAPTEAFF
TGTGCCAGCAACCAGGGGGCGCCCACTGAAGCTTTCTTT
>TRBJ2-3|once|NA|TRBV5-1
CASSLVPGSTDTQYF
TGCGCCAGCAGCTTGGTACCAGGAAGCACAGATACGCAGTATTTT
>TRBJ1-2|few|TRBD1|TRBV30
CAWTPGGAYGYTF
TGTGCCTGGACCCCAGGGGGTGCCTATGGCTACACCTTC
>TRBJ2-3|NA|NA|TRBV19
CASSIRVGSTDTQYF
TGTGCCAGTAGTATCAGGGTAGGATCCACAGATACGCAGTATTTT
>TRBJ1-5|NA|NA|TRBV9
CASSPKEAAYSNQPQHF
TGTGCCAGCAGCCCGAAGGAGGCCGCCTATAGCAATCAGCCCCAGCATTTT
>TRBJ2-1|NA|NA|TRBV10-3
CAIYSGAGTNNEQFF
TGTGCCATCTATTCAGGGGCAGGGACCAACAATGAGCAGTTCTTC
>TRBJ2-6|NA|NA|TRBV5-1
CASSSQDSGANVLTF
TGCGCCAGCAGCTCTCAGGACTCTGGGGCCAACGTCCTGACTTTC
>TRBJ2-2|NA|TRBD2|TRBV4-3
CASSQVSGRGNTGELFF
TGCGCCAGCAGCCAAGTCTCAGGGAGGGGAAACACCGGGGAGCTGTTTTTT
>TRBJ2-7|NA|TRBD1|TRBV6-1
CASSETGQGIYEQYF
TGTGCCAGCAGTGAGACTGGACAGGGAATCTACGAGCAGTACTTC
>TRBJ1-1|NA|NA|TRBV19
CASSTGGTMNTEAFF
TGTGCCAGTAGTACGGGAGGGACGATGAACACTGAAGCTTTCTTT
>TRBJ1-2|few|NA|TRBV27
CASSSRTHRGYTF
TGTGCCAGCAGTTCCCGGACACACCGTGGCTACACCTTC
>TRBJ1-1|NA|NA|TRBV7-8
CASSLDRMNTEAFF
TGTGCCAGCAGCTTAGACAGGATGAACACTGAAGCTTTCTTT
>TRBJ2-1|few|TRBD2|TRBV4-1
CASSQVHSGGPLNEQFF
TGCGCCAGCAGCCAAGTACATAGCGGGGGGCCCCTGAATGAGCAGTTCTTC
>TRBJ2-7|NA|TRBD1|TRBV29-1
CSYWTGNEQYF
TGCAGCTACTGGACAGGGAACGAGCAGTACTTC
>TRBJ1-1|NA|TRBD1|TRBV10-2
CASSTGTGVEDTEAFF
TGCGCCAGCAGTACCGGGACAGGGGTAGAGGACACTGAAGCTTTCTTT
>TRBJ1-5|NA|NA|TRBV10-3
CAITLDRNQPQHF
TGTGCCATCACCTTGGACAGAAATCAGCCCCAGCATTTT
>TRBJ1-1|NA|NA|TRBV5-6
CASSFGWEANTEAFF
TGTGCCAGCAGCTTCGGGTGGGAGGCGAACACTGAAGCTTTCTTT
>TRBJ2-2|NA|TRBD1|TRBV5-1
CASSFLQGAGTGELFF
TGCGCCAGCAGCTTCCTGCAGGGGGCCGGCACCGGGGAGCTGTTTTTT
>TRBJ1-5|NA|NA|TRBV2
CASSDGRGTPQHF
TGTGCCAGCAGTGATGGTCGGGGGACGCCCCAGCATTTT
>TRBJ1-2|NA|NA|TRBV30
CATDTLNYGYTF
TGTGCCACGGACACTTTGAACTATGGCTACACCTTC
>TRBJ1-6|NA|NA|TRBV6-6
CASSYADSPLHF
TGTGCCAGCAGTTACGCGGATTCACCCCTCCACTTT
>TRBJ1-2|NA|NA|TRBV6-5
CASSSTGPTYGYTF
TGTGCCAGCAGTTCGACAGGACCAACCTATGGCTACACCTTC
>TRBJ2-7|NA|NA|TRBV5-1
CASSTTYDSYEQYF
TGCGCCAGCAGCACGACATACGACAGCTACGAGCAGTACTTC
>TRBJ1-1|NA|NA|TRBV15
CATSKSQNTEAFF
TGTGCCACCAGCAAGAGCCAGAACACTGAAGCTTTCTTT
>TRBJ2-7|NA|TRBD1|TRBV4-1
CASSREGQGGYEQYF
TGCGCCAGCAGCCGAGAAGGACAGGGTGGGTACGAGCAGTACTTC
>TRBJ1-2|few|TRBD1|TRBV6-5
CASSYSQGARNYGYTF
TGTGCCAGCAGTTACTCTCAGGGGGCCCGTAACTATGGCTACACCTTC
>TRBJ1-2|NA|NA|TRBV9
CASSPWDKPYGYTF
TGTGCCAGCAGCCCCTGGGACAAACCCTATGGCTACACCTTC
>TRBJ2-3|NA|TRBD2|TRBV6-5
CASSYGLATDTQYF
TGTGCCAGCAGTTACGGACTAGCTACAGATACGCAGTATTTT
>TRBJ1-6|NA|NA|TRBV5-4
CASSLGGSYNSPLHF
TGTGCCAGCAGCCTCGGGGGCTCCTATAATTCACCCCTCCACTTT
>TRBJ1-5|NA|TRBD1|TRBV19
CASSATGQGYQPQHF
TGTGCCAGTAGTGCGACGGGACAGGGATATCAGCCCCAGCATTTT
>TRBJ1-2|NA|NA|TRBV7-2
CASSLGSGALNYGYTF
TGTGCCAGCAGCTTAGGGTCAGGGGCCCTGAACTATGGCTACACCTTC
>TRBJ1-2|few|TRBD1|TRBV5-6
CASSYRDRGRDGYTF
TGTGCCAGCAGCTACCGGGACAGGGGGCGGGATGGCTACACCTTC
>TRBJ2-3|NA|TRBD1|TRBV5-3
CARSHRQGTDTQYF
TGTGCCAGAAGTCATCGACAGGGAACAGATACGCAGTATTTT
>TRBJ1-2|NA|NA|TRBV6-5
CASSSGGSGDYGYTF
TGTGCCAGCAGTTCTGGCGGCTCGGGGGACTATGGCTACACCTTC
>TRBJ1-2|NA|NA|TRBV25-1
CASSGRGSPYGYTF
TGTGCCAGCAGTGGGAGAGGTAGCCCCTATGGCTACACCTTC
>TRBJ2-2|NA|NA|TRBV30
CACQYLSGELFF
TGTGCCTGTCAATACTTGTCCGGGGAGCTGTTTTTT
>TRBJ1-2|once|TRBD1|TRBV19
CASSKVTGTGARGYTF
TGTGCCAGTAGTAAAGTCACCGGGACAGGCGCCCGGGGCTACACCTTC
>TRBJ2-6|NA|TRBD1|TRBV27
CASREGPRDRSFSGANVLTF
TGTGCCAGCCGAGAGGGACCCCGGGACAGGTCTTTCTCTGGGGCCAACGTCCTGACTTTC
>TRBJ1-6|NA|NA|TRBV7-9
CASRQDGLNSPLHF
TGTGCCAGCAGGCAAGACGGACTTAATTCACCCCTCCACTTT
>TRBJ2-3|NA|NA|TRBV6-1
CASRPEPYTDTQYF
TGTGCCAGCAGGCCTGAGCCCTACACAGATACGCAGTATTTT